This T cell receptor (beta chain) was retrieved from a study of blood T cell repertoires in COVID-19. The wider study: COVID-19 samples collected from the United States, Italy and Spain covered acute and convalescent phases. T cells, B-cell-depleted T cells, or PBMCs supplied cDNA or gDNA.

Authors' data handling: The authors estimated nucleated cell counts from reference gene primer amplification. Method: immunoSEQ multiplex PCR; TCRdb's copy keeps in-frame clones and lacks some. The V and J calls and clone size come from that table; D and trimming were worked out from the DNA. The sample lists fewer than 200,000 clones; around 83% were seen once. This clonotype was sampled from a woman in her seventies who had recovered from COVID-19. The sequencing input was peripheral blood.

The CDR3 DNA reads as TGTGCCAGCAGCTTCCTTACTATTCGCTCCTACAATGAGCAGTTCTTC. It is translated as CASSFLTIRSYNEQFF. The V call is TRBV5-6, the J call TRBJ2-1, with no clear D. The germline gives CDR1 SGHDT, CDR2 YYEEEE. Deletions cut 2 bases from V and 0 bases from J, with 12 bases between. This CDR3 has 16 residues.